Listed here are 21 T cell receptor beta chains from one sample, sequenced in a study of T cell changes during pregnancy in multiple sclerosis. The method was immunoSEQ multiplex PCR; TCRdb's version includes in-frame clones alone and lacks a portion of them. The sample carries approximately 100,000 clones, 94% recorded once. Sample: peripheral blood, taken in the third trimester of pregnancy. Every receptor here comes from a female donor with multiple sclerosis, enrolled in a pregnancy study.

This clone showed up just once. The chain is built from TRBV2 and TRBJ1-1; possible D gene TRBD1, 6 bases. Germline CDR1 is SNHLY and CDR2 is FYNNEI. The CDR3 has 15 residues. V shed 3 bases and J shed 9 bases, with 20 bases lying between them. As DNA, the CDR3 is TGTGCCAGCAGTGATACGCCGAGGCGGGGGGCGAAAGCTTTCTTT. It yields the protein CASSDTPRRGAKAFF.

V and J are TRBV27 and TRBJ2-7, with 7 bases lining up with TRBD1. V lost 6 bases, J lost 2 bases, and 10 bases stayed unmatched. Germline lookup yields CDR1 MNHEY and CDR2 SMNVEV (reference sequence). The CDR3 loop spans 15 amino acids. Here the CDR3 reads CASSPTGLKTYEQYF. For the CDR3, the DNA is TGTGCCAGCAGCCCGACAGGGCTCAAGACCTACGAGCAGTACTTC.

V gene TRBV28 combines with J gene TRBJ2-2, with TRBD2 identical over 8 bases. CDR1 and CDR2 (germline): MDHEN, SYDVKM. CDR3 size: 16 residues. The junction had 10 bases not matched to a gene; V was cut back by 6 bases and J by 4 bases. CDR3: CASSTTILAATGELFF. The CDR3, as DNA: TGTGCCAGCAGCACCACCATACTAGCGGCCACCGGGGAGCTGTTTTTT.

The chain recombines TRBV7-9 with TRBJ2-1, with TRBD2 as a possible D gene (6 bases). V lost 5 bases and J 2 bases, leaving 10 bases between the germline ends. Germline V CDR1 and CDR2: SEHNR, FQNEAQ (reference sequence). The CDR3 totals 14 residues. The CDR3 nucleotides read TGTGCCAGCAGCGCCGCTAGCGCCTACAATGAGCAGTTCTTC. This sequence encodes CASSAASAYNEQFF.

V usage is TRBV28 and J usage is TRBJ1-1, with a possible D match to TRBD1 (6 bases). Per germline, CDR1 MDHEN and CDR2 SYDVKM. V was clipped by 6 bases and J by 7 bases, with 15 bases between them. This CDR3 contains 13 residues. As DNA, the CDR3 is TGTGCCAGCAGGTCCGGGACAAGAAGTGAAGCTTTCTTT. This encodes CASRSGTRSEAFF.

This chain links TRBV9 with TRBJ2-7; 8 nucleotides align to TRBD2. Germline V CDR1 and CDR2: SGDLS, YYNGEE. With 4 bases clipped from V and 0 bases from J, the junction kept 3 bases outside the gene matches. The CDR3 is 14 amino acids. The CDR3 bases are TGTGCCAGCAGCCATGGGACTAGCTCCTACGAGCAGTACTTC. It yields the protein CASSHGTSSYEQYF.

V is TRBV27 and J is TRBJ2-7, with 9 bases fitting TRBD1. The CDR3 spans 15 residues. The V and J ends lost 6 bases and 3 bases, in that order; junction bases with no gene match: 9. The germline V gene encodes CDR1 MNHEY and CDR2 SMNVEV (reference sequence). The CDR3 is CASSPVQGAGYEQYF. The CDR3, as DNA: TGTGCCAGCAGCCCAGTACAGGGGGCTGGCTACGAGCAGTACTTC.

The CDR3 sequence: CASSAPPVRSGVSYNEQFF. CDR3 DNA sequence: TGTGCCAGTAGTGCCCCGCCCGTACGTAGCGGGGTTTCCTACAATGAGCAGTTCTTC. V usage is TRBV19 and J usage is TRBJ2-1; 8 bases are a match to TRBD2. This CDR3 region has 19 residues. Germline trimming cut 5 bases from V and 1 base from J; bases unmatched to any gene: 16. Per germline, CDR1 LNHDA and CDR2 SQIVND (reference sequence).

The V call is TRBV2, the J call TRBJ1-1; 10 bases match TRBD1. V was pared by 0 bases and J by 4 bases, with 5 bases of the junction left unmatched. CDR1 and CDR2 (germline): SNHLY, FYNNEI. The length of the CDR3 is 16 residues. CDR3 in DNA: TGTGCCAGCAGTGAAGCACGGGACAGGGGATCCACTGAAGCTTTCTTT. Translated, it gives CASSEARDRGSTEAFF.

The chain combines TRBV19 with TRBJ1-5; TRBD1 is a possible D gene (5 bases). CDR3 length equals 13 residues. CDR1 is LNHDA, CDR2 SQIVND, per germline (reference sequence). Trimming shortened V by 9 bases and J by 3 bases, and 12 bases separated the two germline ends. This chain's CDR3 is CASRVGYNQPQHF. In DNA form, the CDR3 reads TGTGCCAGCAGGGTTGGGTACAATCAGCCCCAGCATTTT.

The chain uses TRBV2 and TRBJ2-3; 11 bases are a match to TRBD2. The CDR3 length is 16 residues. V lost 7 bases, J lost 0 bases, and 6 bases stayed unmatched. The germline gives CDR1 SNHLY, CDR2 FYNNEI. CDR3 sequence: CASTGTSGVSTDTQYF. The DNA of the CDR3 is TGTGCCAGCACTGGGACTAGCGGAGTGAGCACAGATACGCAGTATTTT.

J is TRBJ2-3 and V is TRBV28; TRBD2 matches at 13 bases. The CDR3 is 17 amino acids. Per the germline V gene, CDR1 is MDHEN and CDR2 is SYDVKM. Unmatched junction bases numbered 14, after V lost 6 bases and J lost 8 bases. CDR3 DNA sequence: TGTGCCAGCAGCCGAGGACTAGCGGGAGCCCAGCGCGGTACGCAGTATTTT. Translated: CASSRGLAGAQRGTQYF.

The chain joins TRBV4-2 to TRBJ2-7; tentatively, D is TRBD2 (6 bases). Trimming pared 0 bases from V and 0 bases from J, leaving 18 bases between. The germline CDR1 and CDR2 sequences are LGHNA and YNFKEQ. This CDR3 is built from 18 residues. The CDR3 bases are TGTGCCAGCAGCCAAGAGGAGGGTTCGTCTAGCGTCTCCTACGAGCAGTACTTC. Translated, it gives CASSQEEGSSSVSYEQYF.

V and J are TRBV5-6 and TRBJ2-3; 7 nucleotides agree with TRBD2. Germline V lookup: CDR1 SGHDT, CDR2 YYEEEE. The CDR3 has 17 residues. V lost 2 bases to trimming and J lost 0 bases; unmatched junction nucleotides: 9. CDR3 coding DNA: TGTGCCAGCAGCTTTTTTGGTAGCGGGCCTAGCACAGATACGCAGTATTTT. Its translation: CASSFFGSGPSTDTQYF.

This chain joins TRBV6-5 and TRBJ2-3; a weak D match, TRBD2 (5 bases). V lost 2 bases to trimming and J lost 5 bases, with 5 bases between them. The CDR3 totals 12 residues. The germline gives CDR1 MNHEY, CDR2 SVGAGI. The CDR3 spells CASSYAGDTQYF. In DNA, the CDR3 is TGTGCCAGCAGTTACGCGGGAGATACGCAGTATTTT.

The V gene is TRBV27, the J gene TRBJ2-3, with D maybe TRBD1 (6 bases). The CDR3 contains 15 residues. Germline CDR1 and CDR2: MNHEY and SMNVEV (reference sequence). V was shortened by 6 bases and J by 6 bases, with 19 bases between the two germline ends. The CDR3 DNA is TGTGCCAGCAGCACGTCACAGGGTTTGTCGGATACGCAGTATTTT. Translation gives CASSTSQGLSDTQYF.

This chain joins TRBV7-9 and TRBJ1-1; D is ambiguous. Germline values: CDR1 SEHNR, CDR2 FQNEAQ (reference sequence). CDR3 length equals 13 residues. Trimming removed 5 bases at V and 1 base at J, with 8 bases between. The CDR3 loop is CASSQPGNTEAFF. CDR3 sequence (DNA): TGTGCCAGCAGCCAACCGGGGAACACTGAAGCTTTCTTT.

This chain joins TRBV7-2 and TRBJ2-7; tentative D call: TRBD2 (5 bases). V lost 3 bases and J 0 bases, leaving 12 bases between the germline ends. The CDR3 is 15 amino acids. Per the germline V gene, CDR1 is SGHTA and CDR2 is FQGNSA. CDR3 coding DNA: TGTGCCAGCAGCTTGAACGGGATGAGCTCCTACGAGCAGTACTTC. It codes for CASSLNGMSSYEQYF. The whole variable domain, filled in from reference TRBV7-2 and TRBJ2-7, reads GAGVSQSPSNKVTEKGKDVELRCDPISGHTALYWYRQSLGQGLEFLIYFQGNSAPDKSGLPSDRFSAERTGGSVSTLTIQRTQQEDSAVYLCASSLNGMSSYEQYFGPGTRLTVT.

The chain uses TRBV4-1 and TRBJ2-3; 9 bases fit TRBD2. The CDR3 runs to 21 residues. Trimming at V came to 3 bases and at J to 0 bases, leaving 19 bases not matched to a gene. Germline CDR1 reads MGHRA; CDR2 reads YSYEKL. DNA of the CDR3: TGCGCCAGCAGCCAGGGGCACCGGCCGGGACTAGCATCCGCTAGCACAGATACGCAGTATTTT. Translating it yields CASSQGHRPGLASASTDTQYF.

The gene calls are TRBV5-1 and TRBJ1-4; D ambiguous. Germline CDR1 reads SGHRS; CDR2 reads YFSETQ. V was pared by 0 bases and J by 8 bases, with 14 bases between. The CDR3 contains 15 residues. The CDR3: CASSLDRSGGEKLFF. DNA of the CDR3: TGCGCCAGCAGCTTGGATCGGAGTGGTGGGGAAAAACTGTTTTTT.

This chain links TRBV28 with TRBJ2-3, with D unresolved. There are 16 residues in the CDR3. Germline V CDR1 and CDR2: MDHEN, SYDVKM. Trimming took off 3 bases at V and 1 base at J, with 14 bases between the two ends. CDR3 protein: CASSFSLIEGTDTQYF. CDR3 DNA sequence: TGTGCCAGCAGTTTTTCGCTAATAGAGGGCACAGATACGCAGTATTTT.